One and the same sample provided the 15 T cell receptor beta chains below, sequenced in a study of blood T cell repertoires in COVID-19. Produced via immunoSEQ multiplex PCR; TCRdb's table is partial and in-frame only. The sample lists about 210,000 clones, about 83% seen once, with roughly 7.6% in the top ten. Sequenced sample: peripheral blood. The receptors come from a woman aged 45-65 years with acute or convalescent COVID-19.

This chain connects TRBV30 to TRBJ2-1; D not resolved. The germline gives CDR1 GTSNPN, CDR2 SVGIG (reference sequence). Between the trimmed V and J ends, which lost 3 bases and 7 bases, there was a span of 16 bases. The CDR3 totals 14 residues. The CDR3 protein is CAWSGSVLSNEQFF. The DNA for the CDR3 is TGTGCCTGGAGCGGAAGCGTGTTGAGTAATGAGCAGTTCTTC. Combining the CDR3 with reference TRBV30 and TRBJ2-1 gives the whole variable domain SQTIHQWPATLVQPVGSPLSLECTVEGTSNPNLYWYRQAAGRGLQLLFYSVGIGQISSEVPQNLSASRPQDRQFILSSKKLLLSDSGFYLCAWSGSVLSNEQFFGPGTRLTVL.

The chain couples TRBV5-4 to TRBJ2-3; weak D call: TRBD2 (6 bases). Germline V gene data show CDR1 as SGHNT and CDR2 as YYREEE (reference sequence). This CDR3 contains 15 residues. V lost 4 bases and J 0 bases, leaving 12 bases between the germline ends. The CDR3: CASSRTGSSTDTQYF. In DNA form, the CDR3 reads TGTGCCAGCAGCCGGACCGGGAGTAGCACAGATACGCAGTATTTT.

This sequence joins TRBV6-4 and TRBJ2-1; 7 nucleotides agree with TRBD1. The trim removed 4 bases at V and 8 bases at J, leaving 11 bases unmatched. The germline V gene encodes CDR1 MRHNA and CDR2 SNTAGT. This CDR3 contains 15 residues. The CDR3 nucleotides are TGTGCCAGCAGTGTAAGAGACAGGGTGATGGATGAGCAGTTCTTC. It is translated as CASSVRDRVMDEQFF.

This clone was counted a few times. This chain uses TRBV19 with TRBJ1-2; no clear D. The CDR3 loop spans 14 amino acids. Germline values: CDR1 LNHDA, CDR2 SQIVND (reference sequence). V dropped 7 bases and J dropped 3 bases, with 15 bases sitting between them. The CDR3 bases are TGTGCCAGTAAGGACGGGGATTGGGACTATGGCTACACCTTC. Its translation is CASKDGDWDYGYTF.

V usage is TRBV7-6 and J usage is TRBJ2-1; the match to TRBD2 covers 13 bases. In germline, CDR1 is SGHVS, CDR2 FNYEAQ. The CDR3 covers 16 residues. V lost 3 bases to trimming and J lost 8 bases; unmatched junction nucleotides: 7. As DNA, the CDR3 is TGTGCCAGCAGCTTTACTAGCGGGAGGGCCAAAGATGAGCAGTTCTTC. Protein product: CASSFTSGRAKDEQFF. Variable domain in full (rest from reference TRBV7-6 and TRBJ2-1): GAGVSQSPRYKVTKRGQDVALRCDPISGHVSLYWYRQALGQGPEFLTYFNYEAQQDKSGLPNDRFSAERPEGSISTLTIQRTEQRDSAMYRCASSFTSGRAKDEQFFGPGTRLTVL.

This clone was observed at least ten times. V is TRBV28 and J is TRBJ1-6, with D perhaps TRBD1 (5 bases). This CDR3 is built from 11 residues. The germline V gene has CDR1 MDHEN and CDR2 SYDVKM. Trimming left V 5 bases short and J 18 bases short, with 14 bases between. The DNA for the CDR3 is TGTGCCAGCAGTACAGGACCGCGGGGCCACTTT. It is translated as CASSTGPRGHF.

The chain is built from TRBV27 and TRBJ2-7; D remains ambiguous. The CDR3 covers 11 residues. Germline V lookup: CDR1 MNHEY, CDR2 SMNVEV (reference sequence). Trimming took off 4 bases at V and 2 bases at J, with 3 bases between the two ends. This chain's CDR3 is CASSSAYEQYF. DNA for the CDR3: TGTGCCAGCAGTTCCGCCTACGAGCAGTACTTC.

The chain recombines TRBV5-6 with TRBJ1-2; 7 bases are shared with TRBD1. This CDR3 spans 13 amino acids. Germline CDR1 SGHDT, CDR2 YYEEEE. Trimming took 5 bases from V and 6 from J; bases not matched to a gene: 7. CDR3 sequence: CASRADRAHGYTF. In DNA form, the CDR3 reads TGTGCCAGCAGGGCTGACAGGGCCCATGGCTACACCTTC.

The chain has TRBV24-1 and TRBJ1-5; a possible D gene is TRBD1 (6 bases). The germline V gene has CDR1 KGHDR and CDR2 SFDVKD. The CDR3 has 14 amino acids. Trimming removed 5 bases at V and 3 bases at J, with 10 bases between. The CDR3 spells CATSAGQNNQPQHF. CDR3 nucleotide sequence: TGTGCCACCAGTGCCGGACAGAACAATCAGCCCCAGCATTTT.

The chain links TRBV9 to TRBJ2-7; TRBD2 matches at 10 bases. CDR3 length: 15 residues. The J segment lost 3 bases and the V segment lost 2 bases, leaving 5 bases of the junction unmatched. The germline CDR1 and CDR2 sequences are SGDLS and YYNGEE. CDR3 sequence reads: CASSVGLAPGYEQYF. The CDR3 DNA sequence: TGTGCCAGCAGCGTGGGACTAGCGCCCGGCTACGAGCAGTACTTC.

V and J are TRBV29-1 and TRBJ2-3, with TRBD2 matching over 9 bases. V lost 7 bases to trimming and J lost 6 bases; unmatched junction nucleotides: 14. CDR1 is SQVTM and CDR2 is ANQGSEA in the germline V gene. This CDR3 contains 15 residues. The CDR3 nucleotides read TGCAGCGCCCGCGGGGCTAGCGGGACAACGGATACGCAGTATTTT. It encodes CSARGASGTTDTQYF.

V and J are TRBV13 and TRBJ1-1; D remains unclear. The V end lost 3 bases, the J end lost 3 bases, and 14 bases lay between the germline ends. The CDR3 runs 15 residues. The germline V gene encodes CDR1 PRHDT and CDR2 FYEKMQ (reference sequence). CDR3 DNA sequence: TGTGCCAGCAGCTTTTCCCCCCGAAGCTACACTGAAGCTTTCTTT. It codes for CASSFSPRSYTEAFF.

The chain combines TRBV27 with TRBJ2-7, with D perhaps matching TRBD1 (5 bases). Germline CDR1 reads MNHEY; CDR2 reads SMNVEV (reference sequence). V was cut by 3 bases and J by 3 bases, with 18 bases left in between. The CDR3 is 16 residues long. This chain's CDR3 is CASSLGQELSIYEQYF. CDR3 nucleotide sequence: TGTGCCAGCAGTTTGGGGCAGGAACTAAGTATCTACGAGCAGTACTTC.

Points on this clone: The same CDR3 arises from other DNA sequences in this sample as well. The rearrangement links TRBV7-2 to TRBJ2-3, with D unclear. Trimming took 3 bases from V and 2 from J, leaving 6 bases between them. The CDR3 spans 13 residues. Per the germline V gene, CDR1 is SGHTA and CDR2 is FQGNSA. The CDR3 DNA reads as TGTGCCAGCAGCTTCAGTTCCACAGATACGCAGTATTTT. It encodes CASSFSSTDTQYF.

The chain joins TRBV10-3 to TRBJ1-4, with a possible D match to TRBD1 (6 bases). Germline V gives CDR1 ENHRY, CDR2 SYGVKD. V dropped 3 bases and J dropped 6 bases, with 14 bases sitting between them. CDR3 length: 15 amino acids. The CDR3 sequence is CAISESGALDEKLFF. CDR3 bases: TGTGCCATCAGTGAATCAGGGGCACTAGATGAAAAACTGTTTTTT.